This T cell receptor beta chain originates from a study of blood T cell repertoires in COVID-19. Study at large: Nucleic acid was either cDNA or gDNA, and it came from T cells, B-cell-depleted T cells, or PBMCs.

In the authors' methods: Nucleated cell counts were estimated from reference gene primer amplification. The data were produced by immunoSEQ multiplex PCR, yet TCRdb's version contains in-frame clones alone and is incomplete. V and J calls and clone size come straight from that table; D and trimming were deduced from the DNA. The sample shows a few hundred thousand clones, around 89% of them seen only once. The CDR3 contains 17 residues. V was clipped by 3 bases and J by 2 bases, with 21 bases between them. Germline V gene sequence: CDR1 SGHDT, CDR2 YYEEEE. Participants had their cohort set by participant-reported clinical history.

The TCR sequence derives from a man aged 40-49 years who had recovered from COVID-19. Material: PBMCs or T cells enriched from blood (not recorded which). This sequence joins TRBV5-6 and TRBJ2-7; no definite D call. The CDR3 loop reads CASSYKQDTLTAYEQYF. In nucleotides, the CDR3 is TGTGCCAGCAGCTATAAACAAGACACTCTCACAGCCTACGAGCAGTACTTC.